The source of this T cell receptor beta chain is a study of cytomegalovirus exposure and HLA in healthy donors. The CDR3 is 14 amino acids. The junction had 4 bases not matched to a gene; V was cut back by 1 base and J by 7 bases. In germline, CDR1 is LNHDA, CDR2 SQIVND (reference sequence). PCR was performed using 60 Vbeta and 13 Jbeta primers. Sequencing used immunoSEQ multiplex PCR; TCRdb keeps in-frame clones, though not all of them. This sample carries 150,000 to 200,000 clones, 77% of them seen once, and the ten largest clones take roughly 7.3%. This clone was recorded only once. Sample: PBMCs. The TCR sequence derives from a male donor in good health and CMV-seropositive. The chain has TRBV19 and TRBJ2-1; 7 bases line up with TRBD2. CDR3 DNA: TGTGCCAGTAGTATAGGACCCGGGGGGAATGAGCAGTTCTTC. Translated, it gives CASSIGPGGNEQFF.